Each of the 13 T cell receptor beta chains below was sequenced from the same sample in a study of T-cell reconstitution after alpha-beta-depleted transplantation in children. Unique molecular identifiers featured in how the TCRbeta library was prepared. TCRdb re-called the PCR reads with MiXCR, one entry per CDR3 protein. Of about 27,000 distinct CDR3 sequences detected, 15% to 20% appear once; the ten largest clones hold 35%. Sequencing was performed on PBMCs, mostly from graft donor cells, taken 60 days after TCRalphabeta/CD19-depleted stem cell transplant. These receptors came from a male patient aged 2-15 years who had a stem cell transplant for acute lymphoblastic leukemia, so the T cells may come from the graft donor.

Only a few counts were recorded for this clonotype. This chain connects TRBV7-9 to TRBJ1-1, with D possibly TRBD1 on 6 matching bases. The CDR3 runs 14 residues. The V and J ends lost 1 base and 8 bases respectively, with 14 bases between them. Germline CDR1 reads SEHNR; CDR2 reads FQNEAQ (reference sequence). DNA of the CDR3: TGTGCCAGCAGCTTAGAGGGCGGAACAGGGGAAGCTTTCTTT. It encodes CASSLEGGTGEAFF.

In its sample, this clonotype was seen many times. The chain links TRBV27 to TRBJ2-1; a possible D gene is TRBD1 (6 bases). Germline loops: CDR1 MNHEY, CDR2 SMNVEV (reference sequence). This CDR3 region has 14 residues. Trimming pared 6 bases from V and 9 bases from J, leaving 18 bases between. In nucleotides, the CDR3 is TGTGCCAGCAGAAACCTACAGGGTATGGCTGAGCAGTTCTTC. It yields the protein CASRNLQGMAEQFF.

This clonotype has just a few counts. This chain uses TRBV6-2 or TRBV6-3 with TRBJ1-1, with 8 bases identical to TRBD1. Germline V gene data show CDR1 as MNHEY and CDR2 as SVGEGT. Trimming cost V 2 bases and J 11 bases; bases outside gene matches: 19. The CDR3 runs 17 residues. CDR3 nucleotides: TGTGCCAGCAGTTACGCAAGACAGGGGCGGCACTTTAATACGGCTTTCTTT. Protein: CASSYARQGRHFNTAFF.

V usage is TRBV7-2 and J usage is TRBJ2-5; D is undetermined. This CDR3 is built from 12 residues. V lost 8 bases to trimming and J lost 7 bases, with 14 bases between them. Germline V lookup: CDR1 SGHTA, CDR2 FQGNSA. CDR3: CASGSAVATQYF. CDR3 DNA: TGTGCCAGCGGTTCGGCAGTTGCGACCCAGTACTTC.

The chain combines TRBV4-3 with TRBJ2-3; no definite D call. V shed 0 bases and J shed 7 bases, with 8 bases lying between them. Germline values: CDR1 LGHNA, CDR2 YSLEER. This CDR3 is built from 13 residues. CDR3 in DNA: TGCGCCAGCAGCCAAGATCGAGGCCATACGCAGTATTTT. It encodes CASSQDRGHTQYF.

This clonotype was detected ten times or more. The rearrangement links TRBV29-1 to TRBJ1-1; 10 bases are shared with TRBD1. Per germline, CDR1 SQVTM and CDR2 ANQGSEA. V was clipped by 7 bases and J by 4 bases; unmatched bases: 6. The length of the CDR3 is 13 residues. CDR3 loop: CSGGGTGVTEAFF. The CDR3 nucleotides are TGCAGCGGGGGGGGGACAGGGGTCACTGAAGCTTTCTTT.

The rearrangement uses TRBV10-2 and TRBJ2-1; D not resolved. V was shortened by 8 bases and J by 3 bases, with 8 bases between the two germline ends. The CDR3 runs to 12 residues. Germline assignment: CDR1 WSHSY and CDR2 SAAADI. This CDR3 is CASWGSYNEQFF. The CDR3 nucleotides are TGCGCCAGCTGGGGAAGCTACAATGAGCAGTTCTTC.

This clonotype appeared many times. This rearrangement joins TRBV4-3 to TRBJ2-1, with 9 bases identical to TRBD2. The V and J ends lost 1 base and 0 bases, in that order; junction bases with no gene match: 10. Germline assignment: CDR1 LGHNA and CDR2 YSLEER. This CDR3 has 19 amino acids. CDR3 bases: TGCGCCAGCAGCCAAGCGACTAGCGGTATTCTAAGCTCCTACAATGAGCAGTTCTTC. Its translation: CASSQATSGILSSYNEQFF.

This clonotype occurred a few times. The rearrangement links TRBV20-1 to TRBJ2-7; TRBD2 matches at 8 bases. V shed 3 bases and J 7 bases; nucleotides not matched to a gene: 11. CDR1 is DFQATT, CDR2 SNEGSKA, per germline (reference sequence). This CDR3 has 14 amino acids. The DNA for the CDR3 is TGCAGTGCTAGTTTAGGGAGCGGGGGTCGAGAGCAGTACTTC. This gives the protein CSASLGSGGREQYF.

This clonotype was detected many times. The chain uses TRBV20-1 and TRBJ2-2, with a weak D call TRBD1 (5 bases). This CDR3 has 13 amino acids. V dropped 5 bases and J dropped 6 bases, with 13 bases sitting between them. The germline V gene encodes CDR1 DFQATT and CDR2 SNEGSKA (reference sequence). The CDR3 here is CSARQTPAGELFF. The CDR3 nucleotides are TGCAGTGCTCGACAGACCCCCGCCGGGGAGCTGTTTTTT.

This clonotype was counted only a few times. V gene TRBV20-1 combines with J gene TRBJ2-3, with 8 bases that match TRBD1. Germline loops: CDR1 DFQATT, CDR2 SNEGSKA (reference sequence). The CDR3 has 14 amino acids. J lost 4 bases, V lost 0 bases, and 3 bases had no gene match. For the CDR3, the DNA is TGCAGTGCTAGAGACAGGGGGCGGGCAGATACGCAGTATTTT. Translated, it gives CSARDRGRADTQYF.

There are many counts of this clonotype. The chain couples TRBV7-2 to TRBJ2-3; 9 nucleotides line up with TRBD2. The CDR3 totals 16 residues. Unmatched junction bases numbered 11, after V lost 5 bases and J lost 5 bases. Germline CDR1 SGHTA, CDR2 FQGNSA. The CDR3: CASSVLGGGAIDTQYF. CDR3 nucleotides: TGTGCCAGCAGCGTCCTTGGCGGGGGGGCCATAGATACGCAGTATTTT.

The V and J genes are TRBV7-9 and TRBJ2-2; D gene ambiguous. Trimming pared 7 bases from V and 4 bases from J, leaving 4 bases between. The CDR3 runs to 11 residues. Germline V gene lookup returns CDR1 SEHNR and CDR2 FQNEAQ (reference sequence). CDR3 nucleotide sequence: TGTGCCAGCATCTTCACCGGGGAGCTGTTTTTT. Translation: CASIFTGELFF.